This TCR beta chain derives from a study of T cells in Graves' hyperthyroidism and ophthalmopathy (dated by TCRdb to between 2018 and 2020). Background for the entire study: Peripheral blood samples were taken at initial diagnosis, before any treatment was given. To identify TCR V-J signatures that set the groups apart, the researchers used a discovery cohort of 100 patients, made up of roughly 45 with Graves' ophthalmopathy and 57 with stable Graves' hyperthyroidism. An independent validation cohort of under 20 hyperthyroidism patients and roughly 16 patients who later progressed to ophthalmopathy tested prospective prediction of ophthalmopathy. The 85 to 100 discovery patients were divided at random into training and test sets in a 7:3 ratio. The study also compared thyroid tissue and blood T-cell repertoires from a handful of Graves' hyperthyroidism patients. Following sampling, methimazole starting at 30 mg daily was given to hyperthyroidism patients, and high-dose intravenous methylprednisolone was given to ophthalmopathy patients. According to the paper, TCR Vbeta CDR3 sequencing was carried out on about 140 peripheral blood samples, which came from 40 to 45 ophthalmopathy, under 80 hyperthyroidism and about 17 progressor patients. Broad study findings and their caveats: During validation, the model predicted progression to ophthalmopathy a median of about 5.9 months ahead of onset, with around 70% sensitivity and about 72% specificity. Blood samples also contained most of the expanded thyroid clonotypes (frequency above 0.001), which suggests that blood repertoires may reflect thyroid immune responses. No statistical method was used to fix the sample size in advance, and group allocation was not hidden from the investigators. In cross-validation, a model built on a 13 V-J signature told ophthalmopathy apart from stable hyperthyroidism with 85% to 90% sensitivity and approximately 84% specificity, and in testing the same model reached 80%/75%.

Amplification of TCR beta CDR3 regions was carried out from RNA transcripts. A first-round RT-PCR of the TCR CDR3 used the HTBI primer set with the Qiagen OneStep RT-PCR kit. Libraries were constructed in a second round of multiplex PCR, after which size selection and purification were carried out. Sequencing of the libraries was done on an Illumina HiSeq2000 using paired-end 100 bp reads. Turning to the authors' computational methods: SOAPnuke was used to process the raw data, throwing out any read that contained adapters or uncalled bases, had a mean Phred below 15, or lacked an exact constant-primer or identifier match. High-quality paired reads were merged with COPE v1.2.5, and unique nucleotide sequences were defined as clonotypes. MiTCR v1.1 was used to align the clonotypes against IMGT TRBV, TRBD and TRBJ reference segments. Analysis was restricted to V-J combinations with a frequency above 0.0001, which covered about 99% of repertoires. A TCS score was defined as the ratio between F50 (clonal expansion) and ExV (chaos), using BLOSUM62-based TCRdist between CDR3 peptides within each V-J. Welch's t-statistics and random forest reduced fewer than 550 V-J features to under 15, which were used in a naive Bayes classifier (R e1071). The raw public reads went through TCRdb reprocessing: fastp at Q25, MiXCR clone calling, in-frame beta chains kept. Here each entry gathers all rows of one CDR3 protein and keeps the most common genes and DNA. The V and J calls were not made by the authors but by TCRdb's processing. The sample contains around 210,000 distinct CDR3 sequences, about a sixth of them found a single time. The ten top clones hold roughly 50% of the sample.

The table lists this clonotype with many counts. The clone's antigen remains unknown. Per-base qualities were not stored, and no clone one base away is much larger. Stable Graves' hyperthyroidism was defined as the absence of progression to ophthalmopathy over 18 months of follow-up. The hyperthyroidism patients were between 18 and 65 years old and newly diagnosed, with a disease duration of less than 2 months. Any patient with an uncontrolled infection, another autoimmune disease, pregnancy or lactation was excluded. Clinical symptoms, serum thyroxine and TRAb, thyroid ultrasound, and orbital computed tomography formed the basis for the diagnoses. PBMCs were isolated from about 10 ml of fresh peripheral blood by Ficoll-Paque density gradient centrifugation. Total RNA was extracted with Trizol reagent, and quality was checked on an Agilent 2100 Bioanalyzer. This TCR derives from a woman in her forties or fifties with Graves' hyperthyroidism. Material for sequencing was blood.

The DNA sequence follows: TGTGCCAGCAGCTTGGACAGGGTGAACACTGAAGCTTTCTTT. The resulting protein is CASSLDRVNTEAFF. The chain couples TRBV7-3 to TRBJ1-1; 8 junctional bases match TRBD1. In the germline V gene, CDR1 corresponds to SGHTA and CDR2 to FQGTGA. Spanning cysteine to phenylalanine, the CDR3 consists of 14 amino acids. CDR3 DNA is the only sequence kept; it has 42 bases, read in frame from the first base. V is trimmed back by 3 bases and J by 0 bases, and the junction contains 0 bases that no gene match accounts for.